The 30 T cell receptor beta chains reported below all come from one sample, sequenced in a study of blood T cell repertoires in COVID-19. Profiled with immunoSEQ multiplex PCR; TCRdb holds only in-frame clones, not every one. Of about 200,000 clones detected, 81% appear once; the ten largest clones hold approximately 9%. Sequenced material: PBMCs or T cells enriched from blood (not recorded which). These TCRs come from a woman between 45 and 65 years old with acute COVID-19.

V gene TRBV29-1 combines with J gene TRBJ1-1; D not resolved. The CDR3 has 13 residues. Trimming pared 5 bases from V and 0 bases from J, leaving 10 bases between. Germline loops: CDR1 SQVTM, CDR2 ANQGSEA. In DNA, the CDR3 is TGCAGCGTTATTAGCTACATGAACACTGAAGCTTTCTTT. Protein sequence: CSVISYMNTEAFF.

The chain is built from TRBV29-1 and TRBJ2-7; 8 positions match TRBD1. The germline V gene has CDR1 SQVTM and CDR2 ANQGSEA. The CDR3 is 15 residues long. Germline trimming cut 2 bases from V and 3 bases from J; bases unmatched to any gene: 9. CDR3 coding DNA: TGCAGCGTTGAATTATTCGGACAGGGCATCTACGAGCAGTACTTC. This encodes CSVELFGQGIYEQYF.

This clone was counted once. The chain uses TRBV6-2 or TRBV6-3 and TRBJ2-3; D unclear. Germline V gene sequence: CDR1 MNHEY, CDR2 SVGEGT. The CDR3 loop spans 11 amino acids. The V end lost 5 bases, the J end lost 7 bases, and 7 bases lay between the germline ends. CDR3 loop: CASSPSYTQYF. The CDR3 coding sequence is TGTGCCAGCAGTCCGTCCTATACGCAGTATTTT.

This clone was observed a few times. The chain joins TRBV9 to TRBJ1-4; D ambiguous. V lost 0 bases, J lost 4 bases, and 10 bases lay in between. This CDR3 comprises 15 residues. Germline V CDR1 and CDR2: SGDLS, YYNGEE. The CDR3 region is CASSVGGGLNEKLFF. The CDR3 bases are TGTGCCAGCAGCGTAGGAGGAGGGCTTAATGAAAAACTGTTTTTT.

The V gene is TRBV19, the J gene TRBJ1-2; a possible D gene is TRBD1 (6 bases). V lost 9 bases and J lost 8, with 16 bases in between. This CDR3 comprises 12 residues. CDR1 and CDR2 (germline): LNHDA, SQIVND (reference sequence). CDR3 bases: TGTGCCAGCAAGAGCAGGGACAAAGGCTACACCTTC. Amino acid sequence: CASKSRDKGYTF.

This sequence joins TRBV4-1 and TRBJ2-2, with unresolved D. CDR3 length equals 17 residues. Germline V gene lookup returns CDR1 MGHRA and CDR2 YSYEKL. Trimming pared 3 bases from V and 0 bases from J, leaving 14 bases between. CDR3 sequence reads: CASSHLTTITNTGELFF. The CDR3 DNA follows: TGCGCCAGCAGCCACCTCACTACCATCACGAACACCGGGGAGCTGTTTTTT.

The chain is built from TRBV6-2 or TRBV6-3 and TRBJ1-6; tentatively, D is TRBD1 (5 bases). CDR1 MNHEY and CDR2 SVGEGT come from the germline V gene. The germline V and J ends were trimmed by 2 bases and 5 bases, with 10 bases remaining between them. The CDR3 is made up of 15 amino acids. As DNA, the CDR3 is TGTGCCAGCAGTTACACCGGACATAATAATTCACCCCTCCACTTT. Translated: CASSYTGHNNSPLHF.

The chain is built from TRBV19 and TRBJ1-6, with a possible D match to TRBD1 (6 bases). Trimming cost V 7 bases and J 6 bases, with 16 bases left between them. The CDR3 consists of 15 residues. Germline CDR1 is LNHDA and CDR2 is SQIVND (reference sequence). In DNA form, the CDR3 reads TGTGCCAGTAAAGAGTCCGGACAGATTAATTCACCCCTCCACTTT. It codes for CASKESGQINSPLHF.

The chain couples TRBV4-3 to TRBJ2-1; 15 nucleotides line up with TRBD2. The junction had 7 bases not matched to a gene; V was cut back by 0 bases and J by 10 bases. The germline V gene has CDR1 LGHNA and CDR2 YSLEER. This CDR3 has 17 amino acids. The CDR3 DNA reads TGCGCCAGCAGCCAAGAGGGGACTAGCGGGAGGTTTGGCGAGCAGTTCTTC. This encodes CASSQEGTSGRFGEQFF.

J is TRBJ1-6 and V is TRBV5-1, with D possibly matching TRBD1 (6 bases). V was cut by 0 bases and J by 6 bases, with 7 bases left in between. The CDR3 sequence is 14 residues long. CDR1 SGHRS and CDR2 YFSETQ come from the germline V gene. CDR3: CASSLAGANSPLHF. The CDR3 nucleotides read TGCGCCAGCAGCTTGGCAGGGGCTAATTCACCCCTCCACTTT.

The rearrangement links TRBV20-1 to TRBJ2-1; TRBD2 might be the D (5 bases). CDR3 length equals 11 residues. V dropped 7 bases and J dropped 4 bases, with 8 bases sitting between them. Per germline, CDR1 DFQATT and CDR2 SNEGSKA (reference sequence). CDR3 residues: CSERGYNEQFF. DNA of the CDR3: TGCAGTGAAAGAGGGTACAATGAGCAGTTCTTC.

This chain links TRBV28 with TRBJ1-2, with D perhaps TRBD1 (5 bases). The germline V and J ends were trimmed by 6 bases and 2 bases, with 13 bases remaining between them. Germline V lookup: CDR1 MDHEN, CDR2 SYDVKM. The CDR3 is 14 residues long. CDR3 DNA: TGTGCCAGCAGGGTTTTGGGGGGGAACTATGGCTACACCTTC. Amino acids: CASRVLGGNYGYTF.

V usage is TRBV24-1 and J usage is TRBJ1-3; D is uncertain. The CDR3 is 15 amino acids. Trimming left V 9 bases short and J 0 bases short, with 14 bases between. Germline V CDR1 and CDR2: KGHDR, SFDVKD. CDR3 sequence: CATGLRSISGNTIYF. The CDR3 DNA reads as TGTGCCACCGGACTCCGCAGCATCTCTGGAAACACCATATATTTT.

The rearrangement links TRBV6-4 to TRBJ1-6; no definite D call. Trimming left V 2 bases short and J 9 bases short, with 8 bases between. The germline V gene encodes CDR1 MRHNA and CDR2 SNTAGT. The length of the CDR3 is 13 residues. CDR3 DNA: TGTGCCAGCAGTGACGCGGAGGGTTCACCCCTCCACTTT. Translated, it gives CASSDAEGSPLHF.

The chain employs TRBV29-1 and TRBJ1-6, with 7 bases aligning to TRBD1. The V gene end was trimmed by 3 bases and the J gene end by 7 bases; junction bases not matched to a gene: 3. The CDR3 length is 13 residues. Germline V gives CDR1 SQVTM, CDR2 ANQGSEA. In DNA form, the CDR3 reads TGCAGCGTTGACGAAGGGGGCAATTCACCCCTCCACTTT. As protein: CSVDEGGNSPLHF.

The J gene is TRBJ1-1, the V gene TRBV6-5; D gene uncertain. This CDR3 is 15 amino acids long. Germline values: CDR1 MNHEY, CDR2 SVGAGI. Trimming left V 6 bases short and J 1 base short, with 15 bases between. DNA of the CDR3: TGTGCCAGCAGACCGGGAGGGCCGAAGAACACTGAAGCTTTCTTT. Translation gives CASRPGGPKNTEAFF.

The gene calls are TRBV7-9 and TRBJ1-3; the D gene is possibly TRBD1 (6 bases). Germline loops: CDR1 SEHNR, CDR2 FQNEAQ (reference sequence). The CDR3 is made up of 17 amino acids. The germline V and J ends were trimmed by 5 bases and 2 bases, with 19 bases remaining between them. The CDR3 here is CASSAGRGGSTGNTIYF. DNA for the CDR3: TGTGCCAGCAGCGCCGGACGAGGGGGATCGACTGGAAACACCATATATTTT.

The chain is built from TRBV7-2 and TRBJ1-2; D unclear. The CDR3 sequence is 13 residues long. Germline CDR1 is SGHTA and CDR2 is FQGNSA. The V and J ends lost 4 bases and 4 bases respectively, with 10 bases between them. As DNA, the CDR3 is TGTGCCAGCAGCTCCCCATCGCGCTATGGCTACACCTTC. Protein product: CASSSPSRYGYTF.

This chain joins TRBV6-5 and TRBJ1-6, with D hard to call. The CDR3 is 14 residues long. The ends were cut back, 6 bases at V and 6 bases at J, with 12 bases in the middle. Germline CDR1 MNHEY, CDR2 SVGAGI. The CDR3 sequence: CASRYGEANSPLHF. Written as DNA, the CDR3 is TGTGCCAGCAGGTACGGGGAGGCTAATTCACCCCTCCACTTT.

The sample holds a few counts of this clone. The chain recombines TRBV19 with TRBJ2-6; tentatively, D is TRBD1 (5 bases). V lost 5 bases and J lost 0, with 14 bases in between. Germline CDR1 and CDR2: LNHDA and SQIVND (reference sequence). The CDR3 consists of 17 residues. The CDR3, as DNA: TGTGCCAGTAGTCCCCGTGGGGCGTACTCTGGGGCCAACGTCCTGACTTTC. Its protein product is CASSPRGAYSGANVLTF.

V and J are TRBV3-1 (or the pseudogene TRBV3-2) and TRBJ1-1; D is unclear. The CDR3 is made up of 13 amino acids. V lost 4 bases and J lost 5, with 11 bases in between. Per the germline V gene, CDR1 is LGHDT and CDR2 is YNNKEL (reference sequence). CDR3 bases: TGTGCCAGCAGCCGCACCCGAGGGACTGAAGCTTTCTTT. Its protein is CASSRTRGTEAFF.

This chain uses TRBV7-9 with TRBJ1-1, with D perhaps matching TRBD1 (6 bases). The germline V gene has CDR1 SEHNR and CDR2 FQNEAQ (reference sequence). CDR3 length: 13 amino acids. V was trimmed by 5 bases and J by 1 base, leaving 8 bases between them. As DNA, the CDR3 is TGTGCCAGCAGCCCGGGACAGAACACTGAAGCTTTCTTT. Its translation is CASSPGQNTEAFF.

V is TRBV2 and J is TRBJ2-4; 7 bases line up with TRBD1. Germline V gene data show CDR1 as SNHLY and CDR2 as FYNNEI. V trimming: 8 bases; J trimming: 9 bases; junction bases outside the gene matches: 4. The CDR3 has 11 residues. CDR3 DNA: TGTGCCAGCCAGACAGGGACCATTCAGTACTTC. It is translated as CASQTGTIQYF.

The chain couples TRBV6-5 to TRBJ2-1; tentatively, D is TRBD1 (5 bases). Germline loops: CDR1 MNHEY, CDR2 SVGAGI. Between the trimmed V and J ends, which lost 6 bases and 5 bases, there was a span of 11 bases. The CDR3 has 13 residues. The CDR3 is CASSSQQDNEQFF. The CDR3 region has the DNA TGTGCCAGCAGCAGTCAACAGGACAATGAGCAGTTCTTC.

J is TRBJ2-1 and V is TRBV28; TRBD2 matches at 7 bases. V was clipped by 6 bases and J by 6 bases; unmatched bases: 11. This CDR3 region has 15 residues. The germline V gene encodes CDR1 MDHEN and CDR2 SYDVKM. Here the CDR3 DNA reads TGTGCCAGCAGCCCTGGACTAGGGCCCTTCAATGAGCAGTTCTTC. Protein sequence: CASSPGLGPFNEQFF.

Concerning this clone itself: Other DNA sequences in this specimen translate into the identical CDR3. The CDR3 region has the DNA TGTGCCAGTAGCATGGCGAACACTGAAGCTTTCTTT. Translating gives CASSMANTEAFF. The chain employs TRBV19 and TRBJ1-1; D call uncertain. The V and J ends lost 6 bases and 1 base respectively, with 6 bases between them. Germline V lookup: CDR1 LNHDA, CDR2 SQIVND (reference sequence). The CDR3 covers 12 residues.

This clone was recorded a few times. This chain joins TRBV27 and TRBJ1-1; D may be TRBD1 (5 bases). There are 13 residues in the CDR3. Germline assignment: CDR1 MNHEY and CDR2 SMNVEV (reference sequence). Deletions cut 7 bases from V and 7 bases from J, with 16 bases between. CDR3 amino acids: CASTTPGVGEAFF. The CDR3 nucleotides read TGTGCCAGCACTACGCCGGGGGTGGGTGAAGCTTTCTTT.

This chain links TRBV19 with TRBJ2-3; 8 bases are a match to TRBD2. V shed 3 bases and J 6 bases; nucleotides not matched to a gene: 5. The CDR3 loop spans 14 amino acids. Germline CDR1 and CDR2: LNHDA and SQIVND (reference sequence). For the CDR3, the DNA is TGTGCCAGTAGTATCGGACGCGGGAGGGATACGCAGTATTTT. Protein product: CASSIGRGRDTQYF.

The chain couples TRBV28 to TRBJ2-2; D is perhaps TRBD2 (6 bases). V lost 4 bases and J 4 bases, leaving 13 bases between the germline ends. Germline CDR1 is MDHEN and CDR2 is SYDVKM. The CDR3 extends over 15 amino acids. Here the CDR3 reads CASSSHGGVTGELFF. CDR3 bases: TGTGCCAGCAGTTCCCACGGGGGAGTCACCGGGGAGCTGTTTTTT.

This chain joins TRBV30 and TRBJ1-5, with D maybe TRBD1 (6 bases). V was pared by 2 bases and J by 0 bases, with 11 bases between. Germline CDR1 reads GTSNPN; CDR2 reads SVGIG (reference sequence). The CDR3 runs 15 residues. DNA of the CDR3: TGTGCCTGGAGTTTGGACAGTCATAGCAATCAGCCCCAGCATTTT. Amino acids: CAWSLDSHSNQPQHF.